This TCR beta chain was identified during a study of Ad26.COV2.S vaccination and SARS-CoV-2 variants. The treatment here: approximately 18 received Ad26.COV2.S at low or high dose, single or two shots; roughly 5 received placebo; per-sample allocation not given. Sampling took place 63 days after the first vaccine or placebo injection. Data came from immunoSEQ multiplex PCR; TCRdb stores just in-frame clones and leaves some out. The sample contains about 350,000 clones, about 86% of which appear only once. Trimming shortened V by 0 bases and J by 3 bases, and 4 bases separated the two germline ends. The germline V gene encodes CDR1 SGHDT and CDR2 YYEEEE. The CDR3 loop spans 12 amino acids.

The rearrangement joins TRBV5-6 to TRBJ2-7, with D unclear. The sample was peripheral blood, taken in a trial of Ad26.COV2.S vaccine versus placebo. The source of this sequence is a person aged 18-60 years who received the Ad26.COV2.S COVID-19 vaccine or a placebo. CDR3 bases: TGTGCCAGCAGCTTGGGACGCTACGAGCAGTACTTC. This encodes CASSLGRYEQYF.